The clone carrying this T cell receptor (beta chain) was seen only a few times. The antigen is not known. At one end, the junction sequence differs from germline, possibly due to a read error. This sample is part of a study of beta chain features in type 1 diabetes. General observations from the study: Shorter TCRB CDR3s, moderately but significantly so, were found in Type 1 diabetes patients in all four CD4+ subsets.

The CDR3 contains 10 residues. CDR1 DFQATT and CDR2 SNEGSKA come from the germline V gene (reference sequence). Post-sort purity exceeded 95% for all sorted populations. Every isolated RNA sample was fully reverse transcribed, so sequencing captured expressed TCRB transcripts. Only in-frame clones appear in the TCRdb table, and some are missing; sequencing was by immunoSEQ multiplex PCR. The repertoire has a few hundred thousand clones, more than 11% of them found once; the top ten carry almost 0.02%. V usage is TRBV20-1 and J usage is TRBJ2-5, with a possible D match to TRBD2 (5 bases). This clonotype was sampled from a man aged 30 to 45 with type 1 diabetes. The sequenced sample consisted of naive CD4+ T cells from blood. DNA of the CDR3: TGCAGTGCTAATAGGGAGACCCAATACTTC. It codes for CSANRETQYF.